This T cell receptor beta chain emerged from a study of T cell changes during pregnancy in multiple sclerosis. This CDR3 has 14 residues. The ends were cut back, 5 bases at V and 3 bases at J, with 10 bases in the middle. Looked up from germline, CDR1 is MNHEY and CDR2 is SMNVEV (reference sequence). Clones were sequenced by immunoSEQ multiplex PCR, and TCRdb holds only the in-frame ones, with some missing. The table includes some 67,000 clones, more than 85% detected once. The chain is built from TRBV27 and TRBJ1-4; D remains unclear. Material: peripheral blood, obtained in the first trimester of pregnancy. This clonotype was obtained from a female donor with multiple sclerosis, enrolled in a pregnancy study. CDR3 coding DNA: TGTGCCAGCAGTGCAGCCAGGCCTAATGAAAAACTGTTTTTT. Its protein product is CASSAARPNEKLFF.